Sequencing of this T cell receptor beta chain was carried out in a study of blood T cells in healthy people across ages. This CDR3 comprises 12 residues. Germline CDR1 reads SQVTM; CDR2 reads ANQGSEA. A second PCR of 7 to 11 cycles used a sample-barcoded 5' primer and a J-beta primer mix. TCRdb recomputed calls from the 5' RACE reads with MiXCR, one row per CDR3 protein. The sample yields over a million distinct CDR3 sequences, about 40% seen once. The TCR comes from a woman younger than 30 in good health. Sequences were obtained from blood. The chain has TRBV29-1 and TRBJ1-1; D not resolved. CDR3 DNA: TGCAACGCCGGGCCACGGAACACTGAAGCTTTCTTT. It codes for CNAGPRNTEAFF.